This TCR beta chain came from a study of blood T cell repertoires in COVID-19. Looking at the study overall: Acute and convalescent COVID-19 samples came from the United States, Italy and Spain. In each case, the material was cDNA or gDNA derived from T cells, B-cell-depleted T cells, or PBMCs.

Per the original data handling: Amplified reference gene primers provided the basis for estimating nucleated cell counts. Assay used: immunoSEQ multiplex PCR; TCRdb lists only in-frame clones, some missing. The D gene and trimming were derived from the DNA, and the V and J assignments and clone size from that table. Counted here are 150,000 to 200,000 clones, 80% to 90% occurring once; the ten biggest clones make up under 9.5%. There are 14 residues in the CDR3. The germline CDR1 and CDR2 sequences are MNHEY and SVGAGI. Trimming cost V 2 bases and J 1 base, with 8 bases left between them. The receptor was isolated from a man aged 50 to 59 with active or convalescent COVID-19. The sequenced material came from peripheral blood. The V and J genes are TRBV6-5 and TRBJ1-1, with no clear D. The CDR3 reads CASSYAGGNTEAFF. CDR3 DNA sequence: TGTGCCAGCAGTTACGCAGGAGGGAACACTGAAGCTTTCTTT.